This section outlines one T cell receptor (beta chain) sequence together with its context. Its specificity is not known. With random hexamers, reverse transcription was performed on about 0.5 to 1 ug of RNA. Across 54 Vbeta and 13 Jbeta, immunoSEQ multiplex PCR amplified TCR beta CDR3. A single record per CDR3 protein comes from TCRdb applying MiXCR to the immunoSEQ multiplex PCR reads. This sample has 150,000 to 200,000 distinct CDR3 sequences; approximately 94% occur once, and the top ten carry 0.075% to 0.1%. The source of the sample is a study of CD8 T cells in Susac syndrome. Across the study: Patients with Susac syndrome, at blood draw, were therapy-naive, on corticosteroids, or on intravenous immunoglobulin alone.

Bulk CD8+ and CD4+ cells came from magnetic negative isolation; CD8+ TEMRA by FACS. Study-level results: The CD4+ T cell repertoires from Susac syndrome exhibited no clonal expansion.

The CDR3 extends over 13 amino acids. V was trimmed by 8 bases and J by 2 bases, leaving 12 bases between them. The sequencing sample was made of CD4+ T cells from PBMCs. The chain has TRBV12-3 or TRBV12-4 and TRBJ1-2, with a tentative D call TRBD1 (5 bases). The source of this sequence is a human donor with Susac syndrome. The CDR3 region has the DNA TGTGCCAGCCGACGGACACTAAACTATGGCTACACCTTC. Its translation is CASRRTLNYGYTF.